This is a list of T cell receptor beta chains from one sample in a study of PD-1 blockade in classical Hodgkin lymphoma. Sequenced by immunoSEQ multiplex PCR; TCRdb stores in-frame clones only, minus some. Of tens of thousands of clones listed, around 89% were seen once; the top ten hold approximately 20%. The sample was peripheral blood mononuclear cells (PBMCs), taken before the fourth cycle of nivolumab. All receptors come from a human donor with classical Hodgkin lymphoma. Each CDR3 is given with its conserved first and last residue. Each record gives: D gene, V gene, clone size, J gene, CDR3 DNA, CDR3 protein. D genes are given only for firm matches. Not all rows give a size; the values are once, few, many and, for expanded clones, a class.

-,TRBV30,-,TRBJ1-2,TGTGCCTGGAGCCCCCCGGTCTACACCTTC,CAWSPPVYTF
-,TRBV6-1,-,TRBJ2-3,TGTGCCAGCAAGGGCACAGATACGCAGTATTTT,CASKGTDTQYF
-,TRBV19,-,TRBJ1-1,TGTGCCAGTAGTATTGGGGTGAACACTGAAGCTTTCTTT,CASSIGVNTEAFF
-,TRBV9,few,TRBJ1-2,TGTGCCAGCAGCGTTCCGGGGGAAGTCCATGGCTACACCTTC,CASSVPGEVHGYTF
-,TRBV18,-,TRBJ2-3,TGTGCCAGCTCACCACTGAAAGGGGGCACAGATACGCAGTATTTT,CASSPLKGGTDTQYF
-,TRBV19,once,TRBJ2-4,TGTGCCAGTAGTATTACGGGGACCAGGGTGAGCATTCAGTACTTC,CASSITGTRVSIQYF
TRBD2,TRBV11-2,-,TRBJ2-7,TGTGCCAGCAGCTCGCTAGCGGGGGGTTCCTACGAGCAGTACTTC,CASSSLAGGSYEQYF
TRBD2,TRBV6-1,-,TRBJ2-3,TGTGCCAGCAGTGAGGGGAGGGACACAGATACGCAGTATTTT,CASSEGRDTDTQYF
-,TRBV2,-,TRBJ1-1,TGTGCCAGCAGTAGAATCATGAACACTGAAGCTTTCTTT,CASSRIMNTEAFF
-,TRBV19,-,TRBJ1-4,TGTGCCAGTAGTATTGAGGACGCAACTAATGAAAAACTGTTTTTT,CASSIEDATNEKLFF
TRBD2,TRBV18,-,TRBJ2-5,TGTGCCAGCTCACCACCGCAGCGGGAGGGCCGAGAGACCCAGTACTTC,CASSPPQREGRETQYF
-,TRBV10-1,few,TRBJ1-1,TGCGCCAGCACCCGGGTAGGGAACACTGAAGCTTTCTTT,CASTRVGNTEAFF
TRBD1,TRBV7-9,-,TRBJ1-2,TGTGCCAGCAGCTCCATTCGACAGGGAGGGTCTGGCTACACCTTC,CASSSIRQGGSGYTF
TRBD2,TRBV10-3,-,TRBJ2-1,TGTGCCATCAGCCGGGGGACTAGCGACGAGCAGTTCTTC,CAISRGTSDEQFF
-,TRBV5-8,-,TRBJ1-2,TGTGCCAGCAGCTTGGGAATCACCCCTGGGGGCTATGGCTACACCTTC,CASSLGITPGGYGYTF
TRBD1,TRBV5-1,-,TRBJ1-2,TGCGCCAGCAGCTTGGGTCGACAGGGCGGGGGCTACACCTTC,CASSLGRQGGGYTF
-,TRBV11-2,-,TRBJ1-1,TGTGCCAGCCGGGGAGGACTGCCTGAAGCTTTCTTT,CASRGGLPEAFF
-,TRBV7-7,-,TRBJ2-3,TGTGCCAGCAGCCTCCGGGGAGGCACAGATACGCAGTATTTT,CASSLRGGTDTQYF
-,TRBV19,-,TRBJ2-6,TGTGCCAGTCAACCAACCTGGGACCGATTCTCTGGGGCCAACGTCCTGACTTTC,CASQPTWDRFSGANVLTF